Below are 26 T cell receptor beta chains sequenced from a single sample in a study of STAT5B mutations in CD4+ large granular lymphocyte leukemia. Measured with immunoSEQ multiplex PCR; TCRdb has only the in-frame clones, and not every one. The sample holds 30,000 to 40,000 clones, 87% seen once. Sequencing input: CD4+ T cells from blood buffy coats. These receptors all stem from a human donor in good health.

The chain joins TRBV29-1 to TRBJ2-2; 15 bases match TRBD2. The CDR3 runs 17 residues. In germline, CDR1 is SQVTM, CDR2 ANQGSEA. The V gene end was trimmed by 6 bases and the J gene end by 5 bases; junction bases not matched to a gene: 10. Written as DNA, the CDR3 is TGCAGCGTACGGACTAGCGGGAGGGCCAGTATTACCGGGGAGCTGTTTTTT. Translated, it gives CSVRTSGRASITGELFF.

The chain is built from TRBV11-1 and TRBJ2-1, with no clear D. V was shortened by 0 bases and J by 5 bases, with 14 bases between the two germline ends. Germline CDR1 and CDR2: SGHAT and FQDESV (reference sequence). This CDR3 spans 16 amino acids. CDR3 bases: TGTGCCAGCAGCTTAGCGGGCGGTATCGCCGACAATGAGCAGTTCTTC. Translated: CASSLAGGIADNEQFF.

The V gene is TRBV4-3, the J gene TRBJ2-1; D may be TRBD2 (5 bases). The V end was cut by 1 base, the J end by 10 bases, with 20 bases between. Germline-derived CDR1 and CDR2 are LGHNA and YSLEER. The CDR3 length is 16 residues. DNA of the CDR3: TGCGCCAGCAGCCAAGGGGTGAGCGGAGAGTACCGGGAGCAGTTCTTC. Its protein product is CASSQGVSGEYREQFF.

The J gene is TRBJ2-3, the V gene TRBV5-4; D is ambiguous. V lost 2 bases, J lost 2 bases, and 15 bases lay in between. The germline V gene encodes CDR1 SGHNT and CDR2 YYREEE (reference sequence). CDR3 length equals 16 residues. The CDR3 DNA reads TGTGCCAGCAGCTTTAACTCACCCCGGATCACAGATACGCAGTATTTT. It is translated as CASSFNSPRITDTQYF.

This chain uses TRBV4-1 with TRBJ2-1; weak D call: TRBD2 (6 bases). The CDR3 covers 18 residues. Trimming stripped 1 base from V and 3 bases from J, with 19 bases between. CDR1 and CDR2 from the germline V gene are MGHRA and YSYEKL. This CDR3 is CASSQGDRDSILYNEQFF. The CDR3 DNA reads TGCGCCAGCAGCCAAGGGGATCGGGACTCTATCCTCTACAATGAGCAGTTCTTC.

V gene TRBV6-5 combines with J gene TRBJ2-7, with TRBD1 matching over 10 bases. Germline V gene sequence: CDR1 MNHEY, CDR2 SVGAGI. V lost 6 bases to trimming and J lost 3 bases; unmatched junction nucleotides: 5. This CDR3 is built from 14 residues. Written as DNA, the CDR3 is TGTGCCAGCAGGGCGACAGGGGGCGTCTACGAGCAGTACTTC. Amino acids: CASRATGGVYEQYF.

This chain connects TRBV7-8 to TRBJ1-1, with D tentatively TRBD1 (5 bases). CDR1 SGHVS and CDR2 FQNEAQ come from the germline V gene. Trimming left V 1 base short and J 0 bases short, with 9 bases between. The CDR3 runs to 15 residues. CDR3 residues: CASSLGDFMNTEAFF. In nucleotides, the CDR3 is TGTGCCAGCAGCTTAGGGGACTTCATGAACACTGAAGCTTTCTTT.

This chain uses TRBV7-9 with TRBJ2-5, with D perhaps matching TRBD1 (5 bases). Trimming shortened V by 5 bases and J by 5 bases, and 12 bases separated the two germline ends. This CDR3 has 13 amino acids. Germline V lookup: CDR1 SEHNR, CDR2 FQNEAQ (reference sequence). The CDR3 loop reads CASSPGFGETQYF. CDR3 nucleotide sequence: TGTGCCAGCAGCCCAGGGTTCGGTGAGACCCAGTACTTC.

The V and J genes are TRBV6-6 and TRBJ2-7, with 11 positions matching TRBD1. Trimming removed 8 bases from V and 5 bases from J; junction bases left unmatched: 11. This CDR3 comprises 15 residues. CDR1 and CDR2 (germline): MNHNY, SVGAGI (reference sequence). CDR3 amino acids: CASYDRTGGPHEQYF. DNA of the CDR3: TGTGCCAGCTACGACCGGACAGGGGGCCCCCACGAGCAGTACTTC.

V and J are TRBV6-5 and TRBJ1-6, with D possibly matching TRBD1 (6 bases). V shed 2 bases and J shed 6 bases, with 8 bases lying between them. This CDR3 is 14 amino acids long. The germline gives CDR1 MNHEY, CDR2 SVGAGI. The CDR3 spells CASSYRTANSPLHF. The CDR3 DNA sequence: TGTGCCAGCAGTTACAGGACAGCTAATTCACCCCTCCACTTT.

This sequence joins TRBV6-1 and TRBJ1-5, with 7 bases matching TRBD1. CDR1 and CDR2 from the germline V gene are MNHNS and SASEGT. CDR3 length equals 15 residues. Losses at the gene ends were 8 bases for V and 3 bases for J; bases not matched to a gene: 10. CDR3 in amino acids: CASAGQIISNQPQHF. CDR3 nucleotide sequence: TGTGCCAGCGCGGGACAGATCATCTCCAATCAGCCCCAGCATTTT.

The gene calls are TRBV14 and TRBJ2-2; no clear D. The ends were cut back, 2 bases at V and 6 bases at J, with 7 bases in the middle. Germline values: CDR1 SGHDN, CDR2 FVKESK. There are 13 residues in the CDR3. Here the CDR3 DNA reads TGTGCCAGCAGCCAAAGCCGATCCGGGGAGCTGTTTTTT. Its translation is CASSQSRSGELFF.

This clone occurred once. The CDR3 loop is CASIYLRTSENEQYF. The CDR3 nucleotides are TGTGCCAGTATCTATCTCCGTACTAGCGAAAACGAGCAGTACTTC. The chain is built from TRBV19 and TRBJ2-7; 7 positions match TRBD2. The CDR3 totals 15 residues. CDR1 LNHDA and CDR2 SQIVND come from the germline V gene (reference sequence). The V gene end was trimmed by 7 bases and the J gene end by 5 bases; junction bases not matched to a gene: 14. Variable domain in full (rest from reference TRBV19 and TRBJ2-7): DGGITQSPKYLFRKEGQNVTLSCEQNLNHDAMYWYRQDPGQGLRLIYYSQIVNDFQKGDIAEGYSVSREKKESFPLTVTSAQKNPTAFYLCASIYLRTSENEQYFGPGTRLTVT.

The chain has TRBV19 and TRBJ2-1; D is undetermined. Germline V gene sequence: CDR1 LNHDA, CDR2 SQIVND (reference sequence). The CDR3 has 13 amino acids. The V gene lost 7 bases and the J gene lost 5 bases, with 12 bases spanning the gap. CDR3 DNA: TGTGCCAGTACTTGGGCGAACGACAATGAGCAGTTCTTC. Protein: CASTWANDNEQFF.

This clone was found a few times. This chain's CDR3 is CASSIGTGGNQPQHF. The CDR3 nucleotides read TGTGCCAGCAGCATTGGGACAGGGGGCAATCAGCCCCAGCATTTT. This chain uses TRBV5-6 with TRBJ1-5; 10 nucleotides match TRBD1. The CDR3 runs to 15 residues. V shed 4 bases and J 2 bases; nucleotides not matched to a gene: 3. Germline assignment: CDR1 SGHDT and CDR2 YYEEEE. Full variable domain (rest looked up from reference TRBV5-6 and TRBJ1-5): DAGVTQSPTHLIKTRGQQVTLRCSPKSGHDTVSWYQQALGQGPQFIFQYYEEEERQRGNFPDRFSGHQFPNYSSELNVNALLLGDSALYLCASSIGTGGNQPQHFGDGTRLSIL.

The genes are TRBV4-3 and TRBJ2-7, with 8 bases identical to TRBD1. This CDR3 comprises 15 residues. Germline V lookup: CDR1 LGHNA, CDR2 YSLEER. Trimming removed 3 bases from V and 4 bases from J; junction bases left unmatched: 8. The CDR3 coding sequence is TGCGCCAGCAGCCAGTTGGGGGGACAGGTGTACGAGCAGTACTTC. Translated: CASSQLGGQVYEQYF.

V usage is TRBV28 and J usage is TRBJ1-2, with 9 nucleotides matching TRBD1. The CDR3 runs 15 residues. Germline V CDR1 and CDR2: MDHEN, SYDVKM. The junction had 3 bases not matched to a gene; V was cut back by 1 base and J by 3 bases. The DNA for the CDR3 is TGTGCCAGCAGTTTATCGGACAGGGGTTACTATGGCTACACCTTC. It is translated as CASSLSDRGYYGYTF.

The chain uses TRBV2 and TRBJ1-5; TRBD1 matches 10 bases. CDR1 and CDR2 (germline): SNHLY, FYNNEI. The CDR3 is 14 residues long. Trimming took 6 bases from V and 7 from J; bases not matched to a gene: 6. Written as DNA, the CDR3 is TGTGCCAGCAGCCGCGGACAGGGGGTACAGCCCCAGCATTTT. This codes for CASSRGQGVQPQHF.

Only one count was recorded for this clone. The CDR3 loop is CATSRDRWKRTGIYEQYF. For the CDR3, the DNA is TGTGCCACCAGCAGAGATCGGTGGAAGCGGACAGGGATCTACGAGCAGTACTTC. The gene calls are TRBV15 and TRBJ2-7, with 8 positions matching TRBD1. CDR3 size: 18 residues. The trim removed 0 bases at V and 3 bases at J, leaving 13 bases unmatched. CDR1 LNHNV and CDR2 YYDKDF come from the germline V gene (reference sequence). Complete variable domain (other parts from reference TRBV15 and TRBJ2-7): DAMVIQNPRYQVTQFGKPVTLSCSQTLNHNVMYWYQQKSSQAPKLLFHYYDKDFNNEADTPDNFQSRRPNTSFCFLDIRSPGLGDTAMYLCATSRDRWKRTGIYEQYFGPGTRLTVT.

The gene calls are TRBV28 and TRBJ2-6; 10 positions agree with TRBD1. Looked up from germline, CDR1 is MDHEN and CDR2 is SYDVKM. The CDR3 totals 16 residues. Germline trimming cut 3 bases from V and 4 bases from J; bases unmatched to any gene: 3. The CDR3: CASSLGQGYGANVLTF. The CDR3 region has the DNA TGTGCCAGCAGTTTGGGACAGGGGTACGGGGCCAACGTCCTGACTTTC.

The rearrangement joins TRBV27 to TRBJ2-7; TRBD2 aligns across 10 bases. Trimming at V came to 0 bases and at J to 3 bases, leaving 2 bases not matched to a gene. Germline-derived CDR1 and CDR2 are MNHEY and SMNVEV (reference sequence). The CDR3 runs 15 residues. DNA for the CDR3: TGTGCCAGCAGTTTATCGGCTAGCGGGAGCTACGAGCAGTACTTC. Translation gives CASSLSASGSYEQYF.

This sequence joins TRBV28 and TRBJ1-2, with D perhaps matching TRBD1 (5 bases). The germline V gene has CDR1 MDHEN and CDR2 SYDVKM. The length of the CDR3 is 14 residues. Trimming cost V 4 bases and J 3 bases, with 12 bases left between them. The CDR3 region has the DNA TGTGCCAGCAGTTCGGGACGGTCTGACTATGGCTACACCTTC. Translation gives CASSSGRSDYGYTF.

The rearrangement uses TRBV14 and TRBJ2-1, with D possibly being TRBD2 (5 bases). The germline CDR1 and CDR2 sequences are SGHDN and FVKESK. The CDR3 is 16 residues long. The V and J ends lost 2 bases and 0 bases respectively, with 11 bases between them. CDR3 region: CASSQRRASSYNEQFF. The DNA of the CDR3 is TGTGCCAGCAGCCAACGGCGGGCCAGCTCCTACAATGAGCAGTTCTTC.

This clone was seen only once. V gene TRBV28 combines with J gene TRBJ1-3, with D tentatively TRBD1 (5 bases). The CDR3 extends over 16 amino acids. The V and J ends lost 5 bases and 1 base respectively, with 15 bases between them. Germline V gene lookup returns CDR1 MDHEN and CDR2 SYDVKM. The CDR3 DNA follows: TGTGCCAGCAGTCCCTGGGGAGACAGTTCTGGAAACACCATATATTTT. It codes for CASSPWGDSSGNTIYF.

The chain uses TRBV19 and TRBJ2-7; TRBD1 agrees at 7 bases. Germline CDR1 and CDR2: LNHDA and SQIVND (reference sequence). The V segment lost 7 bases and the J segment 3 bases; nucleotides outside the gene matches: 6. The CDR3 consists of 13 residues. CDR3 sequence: CASKGGQNYEQYF. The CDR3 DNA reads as TGTGCCAGTAAAGGGGGACAGAACTACGAGCAGTACTTC.

CDR3 loop: CASSQVPLTGVVPTNEKLFF. The CDR3 bases are TGCGCCAGCAGCCAAGTTCCCCTCACAGGGGTAGTTCCAACTAATGAAAAACTGTTTTTT. The chain recombines TRBV4-1 with TRBJ1-4; TRBD1 aligns across 7 bases. V lost 1 base to trimming and J lost 0 bases; unmatched junction nucleotides: 14. The CDR3 loop spans 20 amino acids. CDR1 and CDR2 (germline): MGHRA, YSYEKL.